This T cell receptor beta chain was documented in a study of T cells in localized non-small cell lung cancer. Points from the study as a whole: Heterogeneity cannot be ruled out, as sequencing used one tumor region only.

Germline CDR1 and CDR2: MRHNA and SNTAGT. The CDR3 is made up of 14 amino acids. V dropped 0 bases and J dropped 9 bases, with 12 bases sitting between them. Turning to this clone: As yet, its antigen is unknown.

TCRdb's copy holds only in-frame clones and misses some; the assay was immunoSEQ multiplex PCR. The table lists around 28,000 clones, approximately 88% of them singletons, with roughly 2.9% in the top ten. This clonotype was obtained from a female donor of 60 years or more with stage I lung adenocarcinoma. Sequencing used peripheral blood, obtained before any cancer treatment. This chain connects TRBV6-4 to TRBJ2-1, with D perhaps matching TRBD2 (7 bases). This CDR3 reads CASSDSGEGGEQFF. The CDR3 DNA sequence: TGTGCCAGCAGTGACTCTGGGGAGGGGGGTGAGCAGTTCTTC.